This T cell receptor (beta chain) is from a study of shared clonotypes between healthy human individuals. The repertoire was sequenced with immunoSEQ multiplex PCR; TCRdb's copy has only in-frame clones and lacks some. The repertoire has about 600,000 clones, nearly 97% of them found once; the top ten carry about 0.11%. The J segment lost 0 bases and the V segment lost 5 bases, leaving 7 bases of the junction unmatched. Germline assignment: CDR1 MDHEN and CDR2 SYDVKM. CDR3 length: 16 residues. CD45RO-negative, CCR7-positively selected cells formed the naive CD8 fraction, excluding terminally differentiated effector memory CD45RA+ cells.

The sample comprised naive CD8+ T cells sorted from blood. This clonotype was sampled from a woman in her 30s in good health. The chain couples TRBV28 to TRBJ2-1; 7 bases are a match to TRBD2. DNA of the CDR3: TGTGCCAGCAGTCCCCTAGCGGTAAGCTCCTACAATGAGCAGTTCTTC. Translated: CASSPLAVSSYNEQFF.